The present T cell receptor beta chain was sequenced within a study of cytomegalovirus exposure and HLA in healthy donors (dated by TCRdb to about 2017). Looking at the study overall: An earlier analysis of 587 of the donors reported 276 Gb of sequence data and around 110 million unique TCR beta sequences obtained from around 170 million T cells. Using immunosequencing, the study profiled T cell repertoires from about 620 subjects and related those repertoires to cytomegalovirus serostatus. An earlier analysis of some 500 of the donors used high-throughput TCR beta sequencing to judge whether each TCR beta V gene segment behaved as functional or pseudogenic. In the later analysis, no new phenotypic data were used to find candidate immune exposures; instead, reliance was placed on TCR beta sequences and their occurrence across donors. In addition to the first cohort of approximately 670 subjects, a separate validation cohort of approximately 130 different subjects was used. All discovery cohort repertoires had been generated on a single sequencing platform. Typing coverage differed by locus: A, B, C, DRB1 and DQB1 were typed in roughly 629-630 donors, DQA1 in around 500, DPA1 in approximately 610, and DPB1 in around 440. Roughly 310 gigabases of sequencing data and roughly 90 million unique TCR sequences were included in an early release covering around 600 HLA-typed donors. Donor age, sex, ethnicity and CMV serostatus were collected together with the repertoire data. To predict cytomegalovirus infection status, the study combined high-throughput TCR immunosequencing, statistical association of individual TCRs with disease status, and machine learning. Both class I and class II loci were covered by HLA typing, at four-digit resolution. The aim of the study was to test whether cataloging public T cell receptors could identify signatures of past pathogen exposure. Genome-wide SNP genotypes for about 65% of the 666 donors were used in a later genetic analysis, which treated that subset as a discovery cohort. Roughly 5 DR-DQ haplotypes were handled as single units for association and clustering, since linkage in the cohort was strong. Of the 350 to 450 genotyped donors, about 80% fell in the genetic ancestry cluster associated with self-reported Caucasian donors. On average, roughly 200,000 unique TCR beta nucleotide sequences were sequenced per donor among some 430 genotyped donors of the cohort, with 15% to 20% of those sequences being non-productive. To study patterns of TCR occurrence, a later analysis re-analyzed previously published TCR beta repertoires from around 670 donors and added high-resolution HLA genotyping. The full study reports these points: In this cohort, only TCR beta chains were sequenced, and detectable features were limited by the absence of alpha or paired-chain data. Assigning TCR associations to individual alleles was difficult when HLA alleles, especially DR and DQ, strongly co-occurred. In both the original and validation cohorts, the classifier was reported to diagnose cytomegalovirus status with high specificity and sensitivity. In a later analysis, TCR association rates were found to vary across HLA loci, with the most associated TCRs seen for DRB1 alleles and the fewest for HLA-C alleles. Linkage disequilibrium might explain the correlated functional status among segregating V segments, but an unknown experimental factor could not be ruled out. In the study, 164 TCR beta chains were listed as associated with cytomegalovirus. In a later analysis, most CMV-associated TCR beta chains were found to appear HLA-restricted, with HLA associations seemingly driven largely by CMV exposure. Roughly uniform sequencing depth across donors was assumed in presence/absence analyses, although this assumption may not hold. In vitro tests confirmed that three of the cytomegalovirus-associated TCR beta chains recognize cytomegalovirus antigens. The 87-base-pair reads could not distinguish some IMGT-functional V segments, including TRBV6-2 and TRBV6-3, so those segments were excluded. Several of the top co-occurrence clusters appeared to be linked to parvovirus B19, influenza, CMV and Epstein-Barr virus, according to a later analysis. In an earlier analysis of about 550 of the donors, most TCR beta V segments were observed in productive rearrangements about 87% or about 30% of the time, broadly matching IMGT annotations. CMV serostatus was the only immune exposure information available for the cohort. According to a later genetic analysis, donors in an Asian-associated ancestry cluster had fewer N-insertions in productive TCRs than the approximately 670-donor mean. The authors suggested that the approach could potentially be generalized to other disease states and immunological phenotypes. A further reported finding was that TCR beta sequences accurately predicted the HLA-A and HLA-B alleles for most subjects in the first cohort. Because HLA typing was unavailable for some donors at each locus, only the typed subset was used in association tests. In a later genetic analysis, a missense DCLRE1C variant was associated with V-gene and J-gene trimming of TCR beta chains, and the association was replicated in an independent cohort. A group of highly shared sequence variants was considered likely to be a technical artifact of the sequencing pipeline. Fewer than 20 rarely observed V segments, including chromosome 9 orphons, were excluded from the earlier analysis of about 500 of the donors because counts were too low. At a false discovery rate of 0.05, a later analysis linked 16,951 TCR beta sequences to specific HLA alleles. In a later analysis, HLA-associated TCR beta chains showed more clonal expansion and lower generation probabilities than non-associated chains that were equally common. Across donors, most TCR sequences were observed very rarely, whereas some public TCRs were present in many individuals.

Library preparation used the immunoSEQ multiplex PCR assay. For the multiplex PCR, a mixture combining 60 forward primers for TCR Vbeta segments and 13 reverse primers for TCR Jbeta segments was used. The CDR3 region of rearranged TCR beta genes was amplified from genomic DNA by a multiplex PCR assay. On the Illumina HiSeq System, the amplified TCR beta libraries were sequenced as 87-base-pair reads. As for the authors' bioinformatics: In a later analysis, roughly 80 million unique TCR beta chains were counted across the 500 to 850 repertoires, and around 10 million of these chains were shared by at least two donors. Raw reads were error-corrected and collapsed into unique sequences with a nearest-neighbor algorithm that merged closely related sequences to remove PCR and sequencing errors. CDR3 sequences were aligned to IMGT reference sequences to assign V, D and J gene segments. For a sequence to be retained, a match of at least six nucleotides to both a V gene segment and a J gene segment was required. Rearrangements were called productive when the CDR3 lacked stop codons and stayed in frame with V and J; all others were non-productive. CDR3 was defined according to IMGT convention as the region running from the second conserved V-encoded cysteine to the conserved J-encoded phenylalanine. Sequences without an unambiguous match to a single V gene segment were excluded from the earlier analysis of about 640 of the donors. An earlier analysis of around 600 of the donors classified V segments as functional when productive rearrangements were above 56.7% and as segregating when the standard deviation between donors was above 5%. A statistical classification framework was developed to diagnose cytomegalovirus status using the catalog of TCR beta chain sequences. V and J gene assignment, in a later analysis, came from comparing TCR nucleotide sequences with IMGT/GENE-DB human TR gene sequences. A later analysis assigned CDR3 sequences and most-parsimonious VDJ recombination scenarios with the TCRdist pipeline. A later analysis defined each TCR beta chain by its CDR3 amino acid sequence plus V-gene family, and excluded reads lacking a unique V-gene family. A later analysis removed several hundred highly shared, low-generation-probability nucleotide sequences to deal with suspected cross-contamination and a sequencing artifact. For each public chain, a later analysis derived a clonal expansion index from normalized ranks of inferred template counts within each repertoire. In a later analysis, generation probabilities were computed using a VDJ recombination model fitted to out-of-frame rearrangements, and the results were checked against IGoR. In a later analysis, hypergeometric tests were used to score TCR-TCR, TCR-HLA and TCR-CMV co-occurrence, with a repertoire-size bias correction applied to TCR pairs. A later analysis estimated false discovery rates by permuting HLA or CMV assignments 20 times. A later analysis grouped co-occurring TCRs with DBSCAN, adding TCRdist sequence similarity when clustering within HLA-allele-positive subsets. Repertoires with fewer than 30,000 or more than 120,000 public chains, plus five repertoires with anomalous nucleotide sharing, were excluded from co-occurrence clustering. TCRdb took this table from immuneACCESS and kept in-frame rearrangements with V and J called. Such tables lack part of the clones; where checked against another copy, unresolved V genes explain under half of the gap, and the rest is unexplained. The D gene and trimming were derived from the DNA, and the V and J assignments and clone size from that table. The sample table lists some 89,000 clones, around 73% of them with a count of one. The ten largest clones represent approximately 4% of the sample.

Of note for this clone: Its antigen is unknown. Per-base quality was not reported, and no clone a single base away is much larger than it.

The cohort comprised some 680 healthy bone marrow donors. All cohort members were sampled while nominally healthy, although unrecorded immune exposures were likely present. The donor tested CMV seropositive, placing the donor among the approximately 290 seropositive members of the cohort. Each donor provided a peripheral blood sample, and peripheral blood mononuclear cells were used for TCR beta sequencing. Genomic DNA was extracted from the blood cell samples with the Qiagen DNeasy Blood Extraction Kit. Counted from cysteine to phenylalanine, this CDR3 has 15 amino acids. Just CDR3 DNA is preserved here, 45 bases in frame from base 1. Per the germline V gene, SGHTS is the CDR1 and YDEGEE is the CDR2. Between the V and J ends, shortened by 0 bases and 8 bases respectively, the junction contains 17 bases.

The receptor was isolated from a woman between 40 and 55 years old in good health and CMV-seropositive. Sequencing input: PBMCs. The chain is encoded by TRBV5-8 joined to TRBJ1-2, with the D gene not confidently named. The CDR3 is CASSLARWLSSGYTF. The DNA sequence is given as TGTGCCAGCAGCTTGGCGAGGTGGTTAAGTAGCGGCTACACCTTC.